This T cell receptor (beta chain) was identified in a study of T cell repertoires in cytomegalovirus infection (dated by TCRdb to the late 2010s). For the wider study: Donor HLA type was relevant to the analysis, as public TCR beta signatures indicated carriage of CMV infection together with the matching HLA type. Overall study results and their limits: The ex vivo response was dominated by HLA-C-restricted CMV-specific TCR beta clonotypes, which also provided the single most frequent clonotype in two of eight donors. In both this cohort and an independent cohort of 352 donors, the cumulative frequency of public TCR beta family members distinguished carriers of CMV infection plus the relevant HLA type.

This clonotype has more than one count but fewer than ten. The clone's antigen remains unknown. Qualities for individual bases were not recorded, and no much larger clone is one base off. The sequencer was an Illumina HiSeq 1500. The public reads were run again by TCRdb, first through fastp at Q25 and then through MiXCR, and only productive beta chains were kept. All rows with the same CDR3 protein become a single entry with the most common DNA and genes. The sample data list approximately 250,000 distinct CDR3 sequences, and roughly 12% of these were observed just once. The ten biggest clones cover roughly 1.7% of the sample. After removal of 4 bases from V and 4 bases from J, the junction retains 19 bases not matched to a gene. CDR1 and CDR2 are drawn from the germline V gene: SGHDT, YYEEEE. The CDR3 spans 19 residues, from the cysteine through the phenylalanine. The CDR3 DNA has 57 bases and is translated from base 1.

The sequenced material came from PBMCs. The chain couples TRBV5-6 to TRBJ2-1; a stretch of 8 junction bases matches TRBD2. This TCR was sampled from a human donor in good health (CMV status not recorded). Some clones in this sample may be carry-over from other donors' samples. CDR3 loop: CASSSLRGTGTSLYNEQFF. Read as DNA, the sequence is TGTGCCAGCAGCAGTTTACGGGGTACCGGGACTAGTCTGTACAATGAGCAGTTCTTC.